The 20 T cell receptor beta chains below come from one sample, sequenced in a study of molecular identifiers for immune sequencing clone quantification. TCRdb re-analysed the PCR reads in MiXCR, keeping a single row per CDR3 protein. The repertoire includes around 460,000 distinct CDR3 sequences, around 21% of them detected once, and under 0.85% sits in the top ten. Sequencing was carried out using naive CD8+ T cells from blood, with Jurkat cell RNA spiked in. Noted subset: FACS-sorted CD8+CD4-CCR7+CD45RA+ naive T cells. The receptors stem from a human donor in good health. Some libraries in this study had Jurkat cell RNA spiked in.

Ten or more counts support this clonotype. The J gene is TRBJ2-1, the V gene TRBV4-3; TRBD1 might be the D (6 bases). The ends were cut back, 2 bases at V and 5 bases at J, with 13 bases in the middle. Germline V gene data show CDR1 as LGHNA and CDR2 as YSLEER. This CDR3 spans 15 amino acids. The CDR3 DNA reads as TGCGCCAGCAGCCAAAGTCGTGCAGGGGACAATGAGCAGTTCTTC. It specifies CASSQSRAGDNEQFF.

This clonotype was observed at least ten times. This chain connects TRBV7-3 to TRBJ2-5; D not resolved. The germline gives CDR1 SGHTA, CDR2 FQGTGA. Trimming took 3 bases from V and 1 from J, leaving 12 bases between them. This CDR3 region has 15 residues. DNA of the CDR3: TGTGCCAGCAGCTTTTCCCCCGGCGGCCAAGAGACCCAGTACTTC. As protein: CASSFSPGGQETQYF.

The table lists this clonotype with many counts. The chain links TRBV28 to TRBJ1-1; the D gene is possibly TRBD1 (5 bases). There are 14 residues in the CDR3. V was shortened by 4 bases and J by 6 bases, with 15 bases between the two germline ends. Germline V gene lookup returns CDR1 MDHEN and CDR2 SYDVKM. CDR3 bases: TGTGCCAGCAGTTCACCTTCCCGAGGGGCTGAAGCTTTCTTT. It yields the protein CASSSPSRGAEAFF.

There are a few counts of this clonotype. The chain carries TRBV4-3 and TRBJ2-7; TRBD2 matches 7 bases. Germline CDR1 reads LGHNA; CDR2 reads YSLEER. Germline trimming cut 0 bases from V and 1 base from J; bases unmatched to any gene: 12. The CDR3 consists of 18 residues. CDR3 protein: CASSQDTGRLLDSYEQYF. CDR3 nucleotides: TGCGCCAGCAGCCAAGACACCGGGAGGCTCCTAGATTCCTACGAGCAGTACTTC.

Many counts were recorded for this clonotype. J is TRBJ2-5 and V is TRBV6-5; 10 bases are a match to TRBD1. The CDR3 runs 16 residues. Germline V gene lookup returns CDR1 MNHEY and CDR2 SVGAGI. V was pared by 2 bases and J by 5 bases, with 8 bases of the junction left unmatched. CDR3 amino acids: CASSYEATGGEETQYF. The CDR3 bases are TGTGCCAGCAGTTACGAGGCGACAGGGGGCGAGGAGACCCAGTACTTC.

This clonotype was found a few times. The chain carries TRBV6-1 and TRBJ2-7, with TRBD2 matching 10 bases. The CDR3 covers 16 residues. With 2 bases clipped from V and 3 bases from J, the junction kept 7 bases outside the gene matches. Per germline, CDR1 MNHNS and CDR2 SASEGT. The CDR3: CASSESGLAYFYEQYF. The CDR3 nucleotides are TGTGCCAGCAGTGAATCGGGACTAGCGTATTTCTACGAGCAGTACTTC.

There are a few counts of this clonotype. The chain combines TRBV13 with TRBJ1-4; 10 bases map to TRBD1. Germline CDR1 reads PRHDT; CDR2 reads FYEKMQ (reference sequence). This CDR3 is built from 17 residues. V dropped 5 bases and J dropped 0; count of bases not matched to a gene: 6. As DNA, the CDR3 is TGTGCCAGCAGCCCGGGACAGGGGTATGCAACTAATGAAAAACTGTTTTTT. This codes for CASSPGQGYATNEKLFF. The full variable domain, its missing parts supplied by reference TRBV13 and TRBJ1-4, is AAGVIQSPRHLIKEKRETATLKCYPIPRHDTVYWYQQGPGQDPQFLISFYEKMQSDKGSIPDRFSAQQFSDYHSELNMSSLELGDSALYFCASSPGQGYATNEKLFFGSGTQLSVL.

The J gene is TRBJ2-3, the V gene TRBV5-6; perhaps TRBD2 as D (6 bases). The length of the CDR3 is 16 residues. Trimming stripped 4 bases from V and 2 bases from J, with 17 bases between. Germline lookup yields CDR1 SGHDT and CDR2 YYEEEE. The CDR3 sequence: CASSPKAGLYTDTQYF. CDR3 bases: TGTGCCAGCAGCCCGAAGGCGGGACTTTACACAGATACGCAGTATTTT.

This clonotype occurred many times. This chain connects TRBV27 to TRBJ2-7, with unresolved D. CDR3 length equals 11 residues. V lost 8 bases, J lost 4 bases, and 9 bases lay in between. The germline V gene has CDR1 MNHEY and CDR2 SMNVEV (reference sequence). The CDR3 loop is CASRLGYEQYF. CDR3 nucleotides: TGTGCCAGCCGACTCGGTTACGAGCAGTACTTC.

Many counts were recorded for this clonotype. V gene TRBV5-6 combines with J gene TRBJ2-4, with D uncertain. Trimming pared 6 bases from V and 9 bases from J, leaving 16 bases between. Germline V gene sequence: CDR1 SGHDT, CDR2 YYEEEE. The length of the CDR3 is 13 residues. CDR3 bases: TGTGCCAGCACCGTCCGACCCGAAGTCATTCAGTACTTC. Protein product: CASTVRPEVIQYF.

Concerning this clonotype: This may arise from a read error, as a much more abundant clone is one base away. V and J are TRBV6-5 and TRBJ2-3, with D unclear. Germline loops: CDR1 MNHEY, CDR2 SVGAGI. The V end was cut by 6 bases, the J end by 2 bases, with 12 bases between. The CDR3 runs 14 residues. CDR3 amino acids: CASRPLGVTDTQYF. The CDR3, as DNA: TGTGCCAGCAGGCCTCTTGGGGTCACAGATACGCAGTATTTT.

This clonotype was detected a few times. The chain is built from TRBV11-2 and TRBJ2-3, with D possibly matching TRBD1 (6 bases). This CDR3 comprises 17 residues. V lost 1 base to trimming and J lost 4 bases, with 18 bases between them. The germline V gene encodes CDR1 SGHAT and CDR2 FQNNGV. CDR3: CASSLVLGAEGADTQYF. The CDR3 nucleotides read TGTGCCAGCAGCTTAGTGCTGGGGGCGGAAGGGGCAGATACGCAGTATTTT.

On this clonotype itself: At one boundary the junction diverges from the germline segment, which might be a read error. The V and J genes are TRBV6-5 and TRBJ2-7, with D possibly matching TRBD2 (5 bases). The CDR3 length is 14 residues. Germline lookup yields CDR1 MNHEY and CDR2 SVGAGI. CDR3 sequence: CASGYSGIPYEQYF. CDR3 coding DNA: TGTGCCAGCGGTTACTCGGGGATACCCTACGAGCAGTACTTC.

This clonotype was recorded a few times. This rearrangement joins TRBV4-3 to TRBJ1-3; D perhaps matches TRBD1 (6 bases). Germline values: CDR1 LGHNA, CDR2 YSLEER. The CDR3 sequence is 16 residues long. V was trimmed by 3 bases and J by 0 bases, leaving 12 bases between them. As DNA, the CDR3 is TGCGCCAGCAGCCAGGAAACAGGGATCTCTGGAAACACCATATATTTT. Its protein product is CASSQETGISGNTIYF.

V and J are TRBV6-5 and TRBJ2-7, with 9 bases lining up with TRBD1. The CDR3 sequence is 14 residues long. J gave up 2 bases and V 8 bases, and 7 bases lay outside the gene matches. Germline CDR1 reads MNHEY; CDR2 reads SVGAGI. CDR3 loop: CASGHGQGTYEQYF. CDR3 sequence (DNA): TGTGCCAGCGGTCACGGACAGGGGACCTACGAGCAGTACTTC.

This clonotype was found many times. The V gene is TRBV7-6, the J gene TRBJ2-6, with TRBD1 identical over 8 bases. The CDR3 length is 19 residues. The V gene's germline CDR1 is SGHVS and CDR2 FNYEAQ. V shed 2 bases and J 3 bases; nucleotides not matched to a gene: 12. In DNA form, the CDR3 reads TGTGCCAGCAGCTTAACAAGGACAGGGTTAAGCTTTGGGGCCAACGTCCTGACTTTC. Its translation: CASSLTRTGLSFGANVLTF.

The chain is built from TRBV2 and TRBJ1-5; D ambiguous. Germline V CDR1 and CDR2: SNHLY, FYNNEI. This CDR3 contains 14 residues. Deletions cut 6 bases from V and 0 bases from J, with 9 bases between. CDR3 bases: TGTGCCAGCAGACCCGACACTAGCAATCAGCCCCAGCATTTT. This translates into CASRPDTSNQPQHF.

This clonotype was detected ten times or more. J is TRBJ2-5 and V is TRBV7-9; D may correspond to TRBD1 or TRBD2 (6 bases each). Germline V gives CDR1 SEHNR, CDR2 FQNEAQ (reference sequence). Deletions cut 3 bases from V and 5 bases from J, with 13 bases between. This CDR3 is built from 14 residues. CDR3 DNA sequence: TGTGCCAGCAGCTTTGAACGGGGGCTGGAGACCCAGTACTTC. It translates to CASSFERGLETQYF. Complete variable domain (other parts from reference TRBV7-9 and TRBJ2-5): DTGVSQNPRHKITKRGQNVTFRCDPISEHNRLYWYRQTLGQGPEFLTYFQNEAQLEKSRLLSDRFSAERPKGSFSTLEIQRTEQGDSAMYLCASSFERGLETQYFGPGTRLLVL.

This clonotype was seen many times. The gene calls are TRBV28 and TRBJ2-7; the match to TRBD1 covers 7 bases. Germline CDR1 MDHEN, CDR2 SYDVKM. V trimming: 5 bases; J trimming: 3 bases; junction bases outside the gene matches: 7. The CDR3 is made up of 14 amino acids. CDR3 bases: TGTGCCAGCAGTGTCCACCGACAGGGCTACGAGCAGTACTTC. Protein sequence: CASSVHRQGYEQYF.

The V gene is TRBV2, the J gene TRBJ2-5, with TRBD2 as a possible D gene (5 bases). Germline V gene data show CDR1 as SNHLY and CDR2 as FYNNEI. V shed 6 bases and J shed 5 bases, with 13 bases lying between them. CDR3 length: 13 residues. CDR3: CASREEQEETQYF. Written as DNA, the CDR3 is TGTGCCAGCAGGGAGGAGCAGGAGGAGACCCAGTACTTC.